This T cell receptor (beta chain) was retrieved from a study of regulatory T cells in long-lasting Graves disease. Time point described: newly diagnosed GD, antithyroid drugs for less than 3 months. There was RNA extracted from PBMCs, and the TCR library was made from it. Germline V gives CDR1 SGHVS, CDR2 FQNEAQ. The CDR3 totals 12 residues. V lost 2 bases and J 5 bases, leaving 6 bases between the germline ends. Combining iRepertoire HTBI primers with Arm-PCR of CDR3 regions, the authors built TCR beta libraries. Each CDR3 protein is one row after TCRdb ran MiXCR on the multiplex PCR reads. Of some 340,000 distinct CDR3 sequences in the sample, 10% to 15% were seen once. These same records also appear under a second study, on T cells in Graves' hyperthyroidism and ophthalmopathy.

This specimen was peripheral blood mononuclear cells (PBMCs), taken at new diagnosis, from a patient treated with antithyroid drugs. V usage is TRBV7-8 and J usage is TRBJ1-2; D gene unclear. This TCR derives from a woman younger than 35 with Graves disease. The CDR3 spells CASSLTLYGYTF. The CDR3 coding sequence is TGTGCCAGCAGCTTAACCCTATATGGCTACACCTTC.